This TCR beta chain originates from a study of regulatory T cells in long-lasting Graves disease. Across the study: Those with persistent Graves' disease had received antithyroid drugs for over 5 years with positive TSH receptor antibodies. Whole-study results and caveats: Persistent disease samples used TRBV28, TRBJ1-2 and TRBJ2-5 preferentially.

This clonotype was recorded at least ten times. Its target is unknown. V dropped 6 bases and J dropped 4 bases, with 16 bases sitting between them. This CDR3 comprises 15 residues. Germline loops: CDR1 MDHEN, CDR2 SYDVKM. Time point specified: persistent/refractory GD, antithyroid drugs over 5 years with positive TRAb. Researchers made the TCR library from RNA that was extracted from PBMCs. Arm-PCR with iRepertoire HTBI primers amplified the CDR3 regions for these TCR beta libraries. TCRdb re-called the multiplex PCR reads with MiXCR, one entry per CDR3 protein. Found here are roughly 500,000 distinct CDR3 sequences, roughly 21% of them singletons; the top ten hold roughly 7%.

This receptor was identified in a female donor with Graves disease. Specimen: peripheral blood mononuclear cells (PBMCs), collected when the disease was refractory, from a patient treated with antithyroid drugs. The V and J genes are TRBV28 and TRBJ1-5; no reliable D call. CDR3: CASSLSGRSNQPQHF. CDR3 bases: TGTGCCAGCAGCCTATCGGGGAGGAGTAATCAGCCCCAGCATTTT.